These T cell receptor beta chains were read from a single sample in a study of CD8+ T cells in alopecia areata. Measured with immunoSEQ multiplex PCR; TCRdb has only the in-frame clones, and not every one. The sample includes about 180,000 clones, 45% to 60% of them seen just once. The starting material was CD8+ T cells sorted from blood, obtained between weeks 51 and 52, from a patient treated with tofacitinib. Source of these receptors: a human donor with alopecia areata. CDR3s include the opening cysteine and the closing phenylalanine or tryptophan. The D gene is left open where the match is weak. A clone size is listed for some rows: how often the clone was seen (once, few, many), or a class if it is expanded.

>many|TRBV7-9|NA|TRBJ2-1
TGTGCCAGCAGCTTAGGTCAGGCTTCCTACAATGAGCAGTTCTTC
CASSLGQASYNEQFF
>NA|TRBV10-3|TRBD1|TRBJ1-1
TGTGCCATTGCCGGGACAGGGACCATGAACACTGAAGCTTTCTTT
CAIAGTGTMNTEAFF
>NA|TRBV11-2|NA|TRBJ2-5
TGTGCCAGCAGACAAGACCAAGAGACCCAGTACTTC
CASRQDQETQYF
>few|TRBV13|NA|TRBJ2-3
TGTGCCAGCAGCCGTCGCCCAGGCGCCCCAGATACGCAGTATTTT
CASSRRPGAPDTQYF
>few|TRBV29-1|TRBD1|TRBJ1-2
TGCAGCGACCTGACAGGGAGACAGGACTATGGCTACACCTTC
CSDLTGRQDYGYTF
>NA|TRBV19|TRBD1|TRBJ1-4
TGTGCCAGTAGCCCCGGGACAGGGGAGGTAGAAAAACTGTTTTTT
CASSPGTGEVEKLFF
>NA|TRBV11-2|NA|TRBJ2-1
TGTGCCAGCAGCCCGCGGACGGATTACAATGAGCAGTTCTTC
CASSPRTDYNEQFF
>few|TRBV4-2|NA|TRBJ2-7
TGTGCCAGCAGCCAAGATAGCCAGGGGGGTACGGGCGAGCAGTACTTC
CASSQDSQGGTGEQYF
>NA|TRBV27|NA|TRBJ2-2
TGTGCCAGCAGTTTACCCAACACCGGGGAGCTGTTTTTT
CASSLPNTGELFF
>few|TRBV27|NA|TRBJ2-7
TGTGCCAGCAGTTTATCCGGGGATAGTCACGAGCAGTACTTC
CASSLSGDSHEQYF
>NA|TRBV27|NA|TRBJ2-1
TGTGCCAGCAGTCTACGCGCCGGATACAATGAGCAGTTCTTC
CASSLRAGYNEQFF
>NA|TRBV6-5|NA|TRBJ2-2
TGTGCCAGCAGTCACCCTGGCCTAGGCACCGGGGAGCTGTTTTTT
CASSHPGLGTGELFF
>NA|TRBV30|NA|TRBJ1-1
TGTGCCTGGGGAAGAGGGATGAACACTGAAGCTTTCTTT
CAWGRGMNTEAFF
>few|TRBV6-6|TRBD2|TRBJ2-7
TGTGCCAGCAGCTTTAGCGGGGGATCGTCCTACGAGCAGTACTTC
CASSFSGGSSYEQYF
>few|TRBV7-8|NA|TRBJ2-5
TGTGCCAGCAGCTTAAGACAGGACCAAGAGACCCAGTACTTC
CASSLRQDQETQYF
>NA|TRBV30|TRBD1|TRBJ2-3
TGTGCCTGGAGTGCATGGGACAGGGAGGACGATACGCAGTATTTT
CAWSAWDREDDTQYF
>few|TRBV4-3|NA|TRBJ2-1
TGCGCCAGCAGCCAAGACCGGGACTTCTCCTACAATGAGCAGTTCTTC
CASSQDRDFSYNEQFF
>NA|TRBV2|NA|TRBJ2-1
TGTGCCAGCAGTGATGGGGAGCAGTTCTTC
CASSDGEQFF
>few|TRBV6-5|NA|TRBJ2-5
TGTGCCAGTGTGGGGGATCAGGAGACCCAGTACTTC
CASVGDQETQYF
>once|TRBV27|NA|TRBJ1-5
TGTGCCAGCAGTCCCAGCTTAGGCGGTCAGCCCCAGCATTTT
CASSPSLGGQPQHF